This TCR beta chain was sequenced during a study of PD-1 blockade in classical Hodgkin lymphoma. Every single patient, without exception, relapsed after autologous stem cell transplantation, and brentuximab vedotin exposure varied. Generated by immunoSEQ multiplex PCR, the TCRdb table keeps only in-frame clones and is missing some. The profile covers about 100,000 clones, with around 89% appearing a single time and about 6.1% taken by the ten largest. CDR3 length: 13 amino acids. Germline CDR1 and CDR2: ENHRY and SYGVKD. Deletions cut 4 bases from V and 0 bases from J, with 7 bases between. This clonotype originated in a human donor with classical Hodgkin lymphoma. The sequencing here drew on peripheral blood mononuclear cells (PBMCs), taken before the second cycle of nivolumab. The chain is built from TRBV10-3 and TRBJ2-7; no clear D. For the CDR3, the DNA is TGTGCCATCAGTGTAAGGGTCTCCTACGAGCAGTACTTC. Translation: CAISVRVSYEQYF.